The 20 T cell receptor beta chains presented below share a single source sample, sequenced in a study of cytomegalovirus exposure and HLA in healthy donors. The PCR employed 60 Vbeta primers together with 13 Jbeta primers. Profiled with immunoSEQ multiplex PCR; TCRdb holds only in-frame clones, not every one. This sample's table has approximately 100,000 clones. Sequenced sample: PBMCs. These TCRs come from a man between 45 and 60 years old in good health and CMV-seropositive.

This chain links TRBV15 with TRBJ2-1; 10 bases agree with TRBD2. Germline CDR1 is LNHNV and CDR2 is YYDKDF (reference sequence). The CDR3 loop spans 15 amino acids. The V segment lost 0 bases and the J segment 6 bases; nucleotides outside the gene matches: 2. CDR3 protein: CATSRDGTSANEQFF. CDR3 coding DNA: TGTGCCACCAGCAGAGATGGGACTAGCGCCAATGAGCAGTTCTTC.

The chain carries TRBV7-2 and TRBJ2-7; 7 nucleotides agree with TRBD2. The ends lost 5 bases at V and 3 bases at J; junction bases unmatched: 7. CDR1 is SGHTA, CDR2 FQGNSA, per germline. This CDR3 has 14 amino acids. CDR3 protein: CASSRSGNVYEQYF. The CDR3 DNA is TGTGCCAGCAGCCGAAGCGGGAACGTCTACGAGCAGTACTTC.

J is TRBJ1-2 and V is TRBV28, with unresolved D. The CDR3 covers 15 residues. Trimming cost V 3 bases and J 0 bases, with 11 bases left between them. The V gene's germline CDR1 is MDHEN and CDR2 SYDVKM. CDR3 sequence reads: CASSLDQVTNYGYTF. The CDR3 DNA follows: TGTGCCAGCAGTTTGGATCAGGTTACTAACTATGGCTACACCTTC.

V gene TRBV7-9 combines with J gene TRBJ1-1; maybe TRBD1 (5 bases). Trimming removed 1 base at V and 1 base at J, with 10 bases between. This CDR3 region has 15 residues. Germline V gene lookup returns CDR1 SEHNR and CDR2 FQNEAQ (reference sequence). This CDR3 reads CASSLGWGGNTEAFF. CDR3 coding DNA: TGTGCCAGCAGCTTAGGGTGGGGGGGGAACACTGAAGCTTTCTTT. Together with reference TRBV7-9 and TRBJ1-1, the CDR3 gives the full variable domain: DTGVSQNPRHKITKRGQNVTFRCDPISEHNRLYWYRQTLGQGPEFLTYFQNEAQLEKSRLLSDRFSAERPKGSFSTLEIQRTEQGDSAMYLCASSLGWGGNTEAFFGQGTRLTVV.

This rearrangement joins TRBV10-3 to TRBJ2-7; tentative D call: TRBD2 (6 bases). V was trimmed by 11 bases and J by 3 bases, leaving 14 bases between them. Germline V gene lookup returns CDR1 ENHRY and CDR2 SYGVKD. The CDR3 extends over 12 amino acids. CDR3 sequence: CASGISGYEQYF. The CDR3 DNA is TGTGCCTCGGGGATTAGCGGCTACGAGCAGTACTTC.

The genes are TRBV4-3 and TRBJ1-2, with 8 positions matching TRBD1. This CDR3 spans 18 amino acids. V gave up 0 bases and J gave up 4 bases; unmatched junction bases: 13. Germline assignment: CDR1 LGHNA and CDR2 YSLEER. CDR3 residues: CASSQERATGEVSYGYTF. The DNA for the CDR3 is TGCGCCAGCAGCCAAGAGAGGGCGACAGGGGAGGTCAGCTATGGCTACACCTTC.

Comment on this clone: Other DNA variants within this sample encode the same CDR3. The chain couples TRBV7-2 to TRBJ2-4, with TRBD1 identical over 7 bases. Trimming took 3 bases from V and 8 from J; bases not matched to a gene: 4. Germline CDR1 is SGHTA and CDR2 is FQGNSA. This CDR3 has 13 residues. The chain's CDR3 is CASSFLQGDIQYF. For the CDR3, the DNA is TGTGCCAGCAGCTTCCTGCAGGGGGACATTCAGTACTTC.

V is TRBV30 and J is TRBJ2-5; a weak D match, TRBD2 (6 bases). This CDR3 has 14 residues. Trimming left V 4 bases short and J 1 base short, with 13 bases between. From germline, CDR1 is GTSNPN and CDR2 SVGIG (reference sequence). CDR3 amino acids: CAWNFGSSQETQYF. The CDR3 region has the DNA TGTGCCTGGAACTTCGGGAGTTCCCAAGAGACCCAGTACTTC.

This chain links TRBV2 with TRBJ1-5; D possibly corresponds to TRBD1 (6 bases). The CDR3 runs 15 residues. V gave up 4 bases and J gave up 0 bases, with 10 bases separating them. Germline lookup yields CDR1 SNHLY and CDR2 FYNNEI. This CDR3 reads CASSGTANSNQPQHF. CDR3 DNA: TGTGCCAGCAGTGGGACAGCAAATAGCAATCAGCCCCAGCATTTT.

The gene calls are TRBV9 and TRBJ1-2; no clear D. CDR1 and CDR2 (germline): SGDLS, YYNGEE. This CDR3 has 12 residues. The ends were cut back, 0 bases at V and 8 bases at J, with 8 bases in the middle. The CDR3 nucleotides are TGTGCCAGCAGCGTAGGGGGAGGAGGCTACACCTTC. It specifies CASSVGGGGYTF. Full variable domain (outside the CDR3, taken from reference TRBV9 and TRBJ1-2): DSGVTQTPKHLITATGQRVTLRCSPRSGDLSVYWYQQSLDQGLQFLIQYYNGEERAKGNILERFSAQQFPDLHSELNLSSLELGDSALYFCASSVGGGGYTFGSGTRLTVV.

CDR3 in DNA: TGTGCCAGCAGACTACTAGCGGGAGGGACCGGGGAGCTGTTTTTT. Its protein product is CASRLLAGGTGELFF. The J gene is TRBJ2-2, the V gene TRBV2; TRBD2 matches at 13 bases. Trimming cost V 6 bases and J 5 bases; bases outside gene matches: 3. Germline values: CDR1 SNHLY, CDR2 FYNNEI. This CDR3 is built from 15 residues. Full variable domain (missing parts from reference TRBV2 and TRBJ2-2): EPEVTQTPSHQVTQMGQEVILRCVPISNHLYFYWYRQILGQKVEFLVSFYNNEISEKSEIFDDQFSVERPDGSNFTLKIRSTKLEDSAMYFCASRLLAGGTGELFFGEGSRLTVL.

This sequence joins TRBV7-2 and TRBJ1-2, with 8 nucleotides matching TRBD1. The CDR3 is 15 residues long. In germline, CDR1 is SGHTA, CDR2 FQGNSA. V trimming: 5 bases; J trimming: 5 bases; junction bases outside the gene matches: 10. CDR3: CASSPSIWTGYGYTF. The CDR3 nucleotides read TGTGCCAGCAGCCCCTCGATATGGACAGGGTATGGCTACACCTTC.

This chain joins TRBV5-1 and TRBJ2-3; D perhaps matches TRBD2 (6 bases). The germline gives CDR1 SGHRS, CDR2 YFSETQ. This CDR3 comprises 16 residues. Trimming removed 3 bases from V and 0 bases from J, with 14 bases in between. This chain's CDR3 is CASSSASDYSTDTQYF. The CDR3 coding sequence is TGCGCCAGCAGCTCGGCCTCGGACTACAGCACAGATACGCAGTATTTT.

The chain combines TRBV15 with TRBJ2-1; 9 bases are a match to TRBD2. The CDR3 runs 16 residues. CDR1 LNHNV and CDR2 YYDKDF come from the germline V gene (reference sequence). Unmatched junction bases numbered 3, after V lost 1 base and J lost 2 bases. The CDR3 here is CATSRVPSGTYNEQFF. CDR3 coding DNA: TGTGCCACCAGCAGAGTGCCTAGCGGGACCTACAATGAGCAGTTCTTC.

V is TRBV9 and J is TRBJ2-1, with TRBD2 identical over 7 bases. This CDR3 is 13 amino acids long. Trimming removed 4 bases from V and 9 bases from J; junction bases left unmatched: 7. Germline lookup yields CDR1 SGDLS and CDR2 YYNGEE. The CDR3 loop is CASSPSGGGEQFF. DNA of the CDR3: TGTGCCAGCAGCCCCAGTGGGGGGGGTGAGCAGTTCTTC.

The CDR3 reads CASSYSKRSEAFF. The CDR3 nucleotides read TGTGCCAGCAGTTACTCTAAGAGGTCTGAAGCTTTCTTT. J is TRBJ1-1 and V is TRBV6-6; D unclear. Per germline, CDR1 MNHNY and CDR2 SVGAGI (reference sequence). With 0 bases removed from V and 6 bases from J, the gap between germline ends came to 8 bases. CDR3 length: 13 amino acids.

This rearrangement joins TRBV5-1 to TRBJ2-2; D possibly corresponds to TRBD2 (5 bases). CDR3 length equals 15 residues. Looked up from germline, CDR1 is SGHRS and CDR2 is YFSETQ. V gave up 5 bases and J gave up 6 bases, with 17 bases separating them. The CDR3 loop is CASRGRNQYAGELFF. For the CDR3, the DNA is TGCGCCAGCAGGGGGAGAAACCAATACGCCGGGGAGCTGTTTTTT. Drawing the rest from reference TRBV5-1 and TRBJ2-2, the complete variable domain is KAGVTQTPRYLIKTRGQQVTLSCSPISGHRSVSWYQQTPGQGLQFLFEYFSETQRNKGNFPGRFSGRQFSNSRSEMNVSTLELGDSALYLCASRGRNQYAGELFFGEGSRLTVL.

The chain employs TRBV19 and TRBJ1-1; D possibly corresponds to TRBD1 (6 bases). This CDR3 is built from 13 residues. V was cut by 8 bases and J by 0 bases, with 10 bases left in between. In germline, CDR1 is LNHDA, CDR2 SQIVND (reference sequence). The CDR3 is CASRGAMNTEAFF. CDR3 DNA sequence: TGTGCCAGTCGGGGGGCAATGAACACTGAAGCTTTCTTT.

The chain links TRBV10-3 to TRBJ2-7; 7 bases are a match to TRBD2. The CDR3 consists of 14 residues. Trimming removed 5 bases from V and 5 bases from J; junction bases left unmatched: 9. Germline V gives CDR1 ENHRY, CDR2 SYGVKD. For the CDR3, the DNA is TGTGCCATCAGTTTAGGGGCGGGAGAGAACGAGCAGTACTTC. Encoded protein: CAISLGAGENEQYF.

The J gene is TRBJ1-4, the V gene TRBV30; D is unresolved. V lost 0 bases and J 0 bases, leaving 5 bases between the germline ends. The CDR3 is made up of 14 amino acids. Germline-derived CDR1 and CDR2 are GTSNPN and SVGIG (reference sequence). The CDR3 protein is CAWSVLATNEKLFF. The DNA of the CDR3 is TGTGCCTGGAGTGTACTCGCAACTAATGAAAAACTGTTTTTT.